The source of this T cell receptor (beta chain) is a study of T cell repertoires in cytomegalovirus infection. In the study overall: Recently identified HLA-C-restricted CMV epitopes were used, and well-studied HLA-B-restricted CMV epitopes were used as well. Regarding the study as a whole: The response measured ex vivo was dominated by TCR beta clonotypes (HLA-C-restricted and CMV-specific).

On this clonotype: Its specificity is not known.

TCRdb used MiXCR to reprocess the reads, holding one entry per CDR3 protein. The sample has roughly 700,000 distinct CDR3 sequences; about 33% are singletons. Here the sequenced sample was cultured PBMCs, taken from culture after CMV antigen stimulation. The receptor was isolated from a human donor in good health (CMV status not recorded). Some clones in this sample may be carry-over from other donors' samples.

In DNA form, the CDR3 reads TGTGCCAGCTATATGCCCTCCGGGGCTGAAGCTTTCTTT. Its translation is CASYMPSGAEAFF. This chain links TRBV28 with TRBJ1-1; D remains unclear. V was clipped by 8 bases and J by 6 bases, with 16 bases between them. Germline CDR1 and CDR2: MDHEN and SYDVKM. The CDR3 runs 13 residues.